These 18 T cell receptor beta chains were all obtained from the same sample, sequenced in a study of blood T cell repertoires in COVID-19. This table comes from immunoSEQ multiplex PCR, and its TCRdb copy is limited to in-frame clones, with some not included. The repertoire holds roughly 90,000 clones, with roughly 88% as singletons. Sequencing was performed on peripheral blood. The source of these receptors is a human donor in a cohort sampled during active COVID-19.

The chain joins TRBV7-3 to TRBJ2-2, with 7 bases lining up with TRBD1. Germline-derived CDR1 and CDR2 are SGHTA and FQGTGA. V lost 3 bases and J lost 0; bases outside the gene matches: 1. There are 15 residues in the CDR3. CDR3 protein: CASSLGTANTGELFF. The CDR3 DNA sequence: TGTGCCAGCAGCTTGGGGACAGCGAACACCGGGGAGCTGTTTTTT.

The rearrangement links TRBV7-9 to TRBJ1-2; a possible D gene is TRBD1 (5 bases). Germline assignment: CDR1 SEHNR and CDR2 FQNEAQ (reference sequence). V was clipped by 5 bases and J by 4 bases, with 8 bases between them. The CDR3 spans 12 residues. CDR3 DNA sequence: TGTGCCAGCAGCCAGGGCCTCTATGGCTACACCTTC. Residues: CASSQGLYGYTF. Full variable domain (rest looked up from reference TRBV7-9 and TRBJ1-2): DTGVSQNPRHKITKRGQNVTFRCDPISEHNRLYWYRQTLGQGPEFLTYFQNEAQLEKSRLLSDRFSAERPKGSFSTLEIQRTEQGDSAMYLCASSQGLYGYTFGSGTRLTVV.

This chain joins TRBV20-1 and TRBJ2-7, with TRBD2 matching 8 bases. In germline, CDR1 is DFQATT, CDR2 SNEGSKA (reference sequence). CDR3 size: 17 residues. The V segment lost 3 bases and the J segment 3 bases; nucleotides outside the gene matches: 16. Here the CDR3 DNA reads TGCAGTGCTAGTTCTGGGATAGCGGGAAGCCCAAACTACGAGCAGTACTTC. Encoded protein: CSASSGIAGSPNYEQYF.

A remark on this clone: Other DNA sequences from this sample encode an identical CDR3 as well. V and J are TRBV13 and TRBJ2-7; 10 nucleotides agree with TRBD2. Germline loops: CDR1 PRHDT, CDR2 FYEKMQ (reference sequence). The CDR3 loop spans 13 amino acids. J was trimmed by 4 bases and V by 8 bases; bases with no gene match: 5. CDR3 sequence (DNA): TGTGCCAGCTCTCCTAGCGGGAGTTACGAGCAGTACTTC. Its translation: CASSPSGSYEQYF.

J is TRBJ2-7 and V is TRBV6-6; 11 nucleotides align to TRBD2. The V gene's germline CDR1 is MNHNY and CDR2 SVGAGI (reference sequence). The ends lost 8 bases at V and 3 bases at J; junction bases unmatched: 6. The CDR3 covers 14 residues. The CDR3 loop is CASRVAGGFYEQYF. The CDR3 DNA reads TGTGCCAGCCGCGTAGCGGGAGGGTTCTACGAGCAGTACTTC.

This rearrangement joins TRBV28 to TRBJ1-6; 8 nucleotides line up with TRBD1. CDR1 and CDR2 from the germline V gene are MDHEN and SYDVKM. With V trimmed by 0 bases and J by 6 bases, 7 bases remained unmatched. The CDR3 totals 17 residues. The CDR3 region is CASSLWARTGINSPLHF. CDR3 DNA: TGTGCCAGCAGTTTATGGGCGCGGACAGGGATTAATTCACCCCTCCACTTT.

This clone appeared once. The chain employs TRBV15 and TRBJ2-3, with D possibly matching TRBD1 (6 bases). This CDR3 is built from 13 residues. Germline values: CDR1 LNHNV, CDR2 YYDKDF (reference sequence). Trimming shortened V by 6 bases and J by 6 bases, and 13 bases separated the two germline ends. The CDR3 nucleotides read TGTGCCACCAGGATTAGGACAGCCGATACGCAGTATTTT. Encoded protein: CATRIRTADTQYF.

The chain recombines TRBV28 with TRBJ2-7; possible D gene TRBD2, 6 bases. This CDR3 contains 14 residues. Trimming shortened V by 4 bases and J by 2 bases, and 12 bases separated the two germline ends. Germline CDR1 MDHEN, CDR2 SYDVKM. CDR3 amino acids: CASSSGLGTYEQYF. The CDR3 DNA sequence: TGTGCCAGCAGTTCGGGACTTGGTACCTACGAGCAGTACTTC. Complete variable domain (other parts from reference TRBV28 and TRBJ2-7): DVKVTQSSRYLVKRTGEKVFLECVQDMDHENMFWYRQDPGLGLRLIYFSYDVKMKEKGDIPEGYSVSREKKERFSLILESASTNQTSMYLCASSSGLGTYEQYFGPGTRLTVT.

The J gene is TRBJ1-2, the V gene TRBV20-1; 8 bases agree with TRBD1. Germline lookup yields CDR1 DFQATT and CDR2 SNEGSKA (reference sequence). The CDR3 runs 15 residues. Trimming took 3 bases from V and 4 from J; bases not matched to a gene: 10. The DNA of the CDR3 is TGCAGTGCTAGTCCTCCCCGGGACAGGCTCTATGGCTACACCTTC. Translating it yields CSASPPRDRLYGYTF.

The J gene is TRBJ2-7, the V gene TRBV10-1, with D unresolved. With 3 bases removed from V and 2 bases from J, the gap between germline ends came to 20 bases. Per germline, CDR1 WNHNN and CDR2 SYGVQD (reference sequence). This CDR3 comprises 17 residues. The CDR3 DNA sequence: TGCGCCAGCAGTGAAGGAGTAAACTTTACTATAACCTACGAGCAGTACTTC. Its translation: CASSEGVNFTITYEQYF.

As regards this clone: Other nucleotide sequences in the sample specify the same CDR3. J is TRBJ1-5 and V is TRBV18, with 7 nucleotides matching TRBD1. V was clipped by 6 bases and J by 3 bases; unmatched bases: 5. Per the germline V gene, CDR1 is KGHSH and CDR2 is LQKENI. This CDR3 is built from 14 residues. The CDR3 here is CASSPGQFNQPQHF. As DNA, the CDR3 is TGTGCCAGCTCGCCGGGACAGTTCAATCAGCCCCAGCATTTT.

The genes are TRBV3-1 (or the pseudogene TRBV3-2) and TRBJ1-1; D is perhaps TRBD1 (5 bases). The CDR3 is made up of 15 amino acids. V was clipped by 4 bases and J by 10 bases, with 22 bases between them. Per germline, CDR1 LGHDT and CDR2 YNNKEL (reference sequence). CDR3 loop: CASSLSGGDADGAFF. The CDR3 DNA is TGTGCCAGCAGCCTTTCGGGGGGGGACGCCGACGGAGCTTTCTTT.

The V gene is TRBV6-2 or TRBV6-3, the J gene TRBJ2-5; D uncertain. Trimming left V 4 bases short and J 5 bases short, with 14 bases between. CDR1 is MNHEY and CDR2 is SVGEGT in the germline V gene. This CDR3 region has 14 residues. In DNA form, the CDR3 reads TGTGCCAGCAGTTTCTCTAGGTTCAGGGAGACCCAGTACTTC. It specifies CASSFSRFRETQYF.

The V gene is TRBV18, the J gene TRBJ2-1, with 9 bases fitting TRBD2. V lost 3 bases and J lost 9; bases outside the gene matches: 6. The length of the CDR3 is 14 residues. The V gene's germline CDR1 is KGHSH and CDR2 LQKENI. CDR3 residues: CASSPREGLGEQFF. The CDR3 nucleotides read TGTGCCAGCTCACCGCGGGAGGGCCTTGGTGAGCAGTTCTTC.

The genes are TRBV5-6 and TRBJ2-7; 12 nucleotides line up with TRBD1. V shed 4 bases, J shed 5 bases, and the junction held 10 bases outside the gene matches. The CDR3 sequence is 16 residues long. Germline-derived CDR1 and CDR2 are SGHDT and YYEEEE. The CDR3 loop is CASSQTGTGGIDEQYF. The CDR3 nucleotides are TGTGCCAGCAGCCAAACCGGGACAGGGGGCATCGACGAGCAGTACTTC.

On this clone: This sample also contains other DNA sequences that code for the same CDR3. The chain couples TRBV5-1 to TRBJ2-3; possibly TRBD2 for D (6 bases). Germline CDR1 SGHRS, CDR2 YFSETQ. The ends were cut back, 3 bases at V and 0 bases at J, with 8 bases in the middle. This CDR3 has 14 residues. CDR3 sequence (DNA): TGCGCCAGCAGCTCCGGGACTAGCACAGATACGCAGTATTTT. This codes for CASSSGTSTDTQYF.

In DNA, the CDR3 is TGTGCCAGCACCCGAACCGGGAACTATGGCTACACCTTC. Protein product: CASTRTGNYGYTF. The chain combines TRBV6-5 with TRBJ1-2; no clear D gene. The CDR3 is made up of 13 amino acids. Trimming shortened V by 7 bases and J by 2 bases, and 11 bases separated the two germline ends. Germline V CDR1 and CDR2: MNHEY, SVGAGI.

The chain recombines TRBV6-1 with TRBJ2-1, with D possibly matching TRBD2 (7 bases). Looked up from germline, CDR1 is MNHNS and CDR2 is SASEGT. Between the trimmed V and J ends, which lost 4 bases and 1 base, there was a span of 20 bases. This CDR3 is 18 amino acids long. The CDR3 reads CASSGEGVSGPSYNEQFF. The CDR3 DNA follows: TGTGCCAGCAGTGGAGAGGGGGTTAGCGGGCCTTCCTACAATGAGCAGTTCTTC.